The 27 T cell receptor beta chains presented below share a single source sample, sequenced in a study of blood T cells in healthy people across ages. The second PCR ran about 6 to 12 cycles with a sample-barcoded 5' primer and J-beta primers. TCRdb reanalysed the 5' RACE reads using MiXCR and keeps one entry per CDR3 protein. In the table there are 2 million or so distinct CDR3 sequences, about 50% of which are singletons. What was sequenced was blood. Receptors were obtained from a woman between 35 and 50 years old in good health.

This clonotype turned up a few times. The V and J genes are TRBV20-1 and TRBJ2-1, with 7 bases aligning to TRBD1. This CDR3 spans 14 amino acids. The trim removed 6 bases at V and 0 bases at J, leaving 5 bases unmatched. In germline, CDR1 is DFQATT, CDR2 SNEGSKA (reference sequence). CDR3 in DNA: TGCAGTGCACCGGGACAGAGCTCCTACAATGAGCAGTTCTTC. It is translated as CSAPGQSSYNEQFF.

The chain uses TRBV5-1 and TRBJ2-7, with D maybe TRBD1 (6 bases). The V gene's germline CDR1 is SGHRS and CDR2 YFSETQ. The CDR3 is 14 residues long. V dropped 0 bases and J dropped 6 bases, with 13 bases sitting between them. The CDR3 loop reads CASSLASVGGEQYF. The CDR3 nucleotides are TGCGCCAGCAGCTTGGCCTCGGTAGGGGGCGAGCAGTACTTC.

The chain employs TRBV12-3 or TRBV12-4 and TRBJ1-2; D not resolved. The CDR3 is made up of 14 amino acids. V was pared by 8 bases and J by 0 bases, with 13 bases between. CDR3 coding DNA: TGTGCCAGCCTCCCAGCACTAACTAACTATGGCTACACCTTC. It translates to CASLPALTNYGYTF.

This clonotype was detected only a few times. The CDR3 protein is CASSQPTDRGARNEQFF. The CDR3 DNA reads TGTGCCAGCAGCCAACCGACAGACAGGGGGGCTCGCAATGAGCAGTTCTTC. V and J are TRBV4-2 and TRBJ2-1, with 9 bases that match TRBD1. There are 17 residues in the CDR3. Germline CDR1 is LGHNA and CDR2 is YNFKEQ. The J segment lost 6 bases and the V segment lost 2 bases, leaving 11 bases of the junction unmatched.

This sequence joins TRBV4-1 and TRBJ2-4; the D gene is possibly TRBD1 (6 bases). Trimming stripped 6 bases from V and 8 bases from J, with 17 bases between. CDR1 MGHRA and CDR2 YSYEKL come from the germline V gene. The CDR3 has 14 amino acids. The CDR3 sequence: CASSPNRDRDIQYF. CDR3 sequence (DNA): TGCGCCAGCAGTCCAAACAGGGATAGGGACATTCAGTACTTC.

The chain couples TRBV20-1 to TRBJ2-7; D gene uncertain. This CDR3 is 12 amino acids long. V dropped 7 bases and J dropped 2 bases, with 12 bases sitting between them. Germline V CDR1 and CDR2: DFQATT, SNEGSKA (reference sequence). The CDR3 is CSVGKRTYEQYF. In DNA form, the CDR3 reads TGCAGTGTGGGGAAAAGGACCTACGAGCAGTACTTC.

The rearrangement links TRBV27 to TRBJ2-3; D call uncertain. Trimming took off 2 bases at V and 1 base at J, with 10 bases between the two ends. The CDR3 spans 15 residues. Germline V gives CDR1 MNHEY, CDR2 SMNVEV (reference sequence). The CDR3 is CASSLRSQGTDTQYF. The CDR3 DNA reads TGTGCCAGCAGTTTAAGGTCCCAGGGCACAGATACGCAGTATTTT.

The chain links TRBV11-2 to TRBJ1-2, with 8 bases lining up with TRBD1. Losses at the gene ends were 6 bases for V and 7 bases for J; bases not matched to a gene: 13. There are 15 residues in the CDR3. Germline assignment: CDR1 SGHAT and CDR2 FQNNGV. The DNA for the CDR3 is TGTGCCAGCAGAGCCCCCGGGACAGGAAACGCTGGCTACACCTTC. It is translated as CASRAPGTGNAGYTF.

The chain has TRBV5-1 and TRBJ2-5; 7 positions match TRBD1. TRBJ2-7 explains the end of the DNA better; the J call may be wrong. CDR3 length: 18 residues. The germline V gene has CDR1 SGHRS and CDR2 YFSETQ. In DNA form, the CDR3 reads TGCGCCAGCAGACCACTTGGTTCGGGGACAGTAGGAGCCTGCGAGCAGTACTTC. As protein: CASRPLGSGTVGACEQYF.

A word on this clonotype: An end of the junction does not agree with germline; a read error may underlie this. The rearrangement uses TRBV7-2 and TRBJ2-5, with 11 bases that match TRBD2. CDR3 length: 15 amino acids. Germline V lookup: CDR1 SGHTA, CDR2 FQGNSA. CDR3 nucleotides: TGTGCCAGCAGTTTTTTAGCGGGGGGGCAAGGGACCCAGTACTTC. Its protein is CASSFLAGGQGTQYF.

This chain uses TRBV5-5 with TRBJ2-5; 10 nucleotides match TRBD2. CDR1 and CDR2 from the germline V gene are SGHKS and YYEKEE (reference sequence). The CDR3 length is 15 residues. The V segment lost 4 bases and the J segment 11 bases; nucleotides outside the gene matches: 14. CDR3 region: CASSPIAGGDNEQYF. The CDR3 DNA reads TGTGCCAGCAGCCCCATAGCGGGAGGCGACAATGAGCAGTACTTC.

The sample holds a few counts of this clonotype. The chain uses TRBV28 and TRBJ2-7, with D unresolved. This CDR3 is built from 13 residues. The germline V gene encodes CDR1 MDHEN and CDR2 SYDVKM. V was trimmed by 0 bases and J by 3 bases, leaving 6 bases between them. As DNA, the CDR3 is TGTGCCAGCAGTTTATGGGGAAACTACGAGCAGTACTTC. Translating gives CASSLWGNYEQYF.

This clonotype has just a few counts. The gene calls are TRBV5-1 and TRBJ2-1, with D possibly TRBD2 on 6 matching bases. Germline CDR1 reads SGHRS; CDR2 reads YFSETQ. V shed 3 bases and J shed 6 bases, with 10 bases lying between them. This CDR3 region has 13 residues. The CDR3 loop reads CASSSGLFNEQFF. The CDR3 DNA is TGCGCCAGCAGCTCGGGACTCTTCAATGAGCAGTTCTTC.

This chain uses TRBV14 with TRBJ2-5; 7 bases match TRBD1. TRBJ2-7 explains the end of the DNA better; the J call may be wrong. The CDR3 runs to 13 residues. Germline values: CDR1 SGHDN, CDR2 FVKESK. CDR3 residues: CASSQERTGEQYF. As DNA, the CDR3 is TGTGCCAGCAGCCAAGAGCGGACAGGCGAGCAGTACTTC.

This clonotype was found a few times. V usage is TRBV10-3 and J usage is TRBJ1-2; TRBD1 might be the D (6 bases). The CDR3 contains 14 residues. The V gene's germline CDR1 is ENHRY and CDR2 SYGVKD. Trimming took 0 bases from V and 8 from J, leaving 13 bases between them. The CDR3 nucleotides read TGTGCCATCAGTGAGTCGAAGGGGGGCGAGGGCTACACCTTC. It yields the protein CAISESKGGEGYTF.

The gene calls are TRBV9 and TRBJ2-5; 7 bases map to TRBD1. The CDR3 loop spans 16 amino acids. CDR1 and CDR2 (germline): SGDLS, YYNGEE. Trimming at V came to 3 bases and at J to 0 bases, leaving 8 bases not matched to a gene. The CDR3 DNA reads as TGTGCCAGCAGCGCAACGGACAGGCGGTACCAAGAGACCCAGTACTTC. This encodes CASSATDRRYQETQYF.

The genes are TRBV5-1 and TRBJ2-7, with 9 nucleotides matching TRBD1. The J call may be in error: the DNA end matches TRBJ2-5 better. The germline V gene has CDR1 SGHRS and CDR2 YFSETQ. This CDR3 spans 15 amino acids. CDR3 DNA sequence: TGCGCCAGCAGCTCCGGGACAGGGCTGGCGGAGACCCAGTACTTC. Protein sequence: CASSSGTGLAETQYF.

The CDR3 protein is CASSLVPGLAGGTAYNEQFF. The CDR3 DNA sequence: TGTGCCAGCAGCCTCGTCCCTGGACTAGCGGGGGGAACAGCCTACAATGAGCAGTTCTTC. J is TRBJ2-1 and V is TRBV7-2, with 14 bases aligning to TRBD2. The CDR3 spans 20 residues. Trimming removed 5 bases from V and 2 bases from J; junction bases left unmatched: 14. Germline loops: CDR1 SGHTA, CDR2 FQGNSA.

The V call is TRBV18, the J call TRBJ2-5; TRBD2 agrees at 10 bases. This CDR3 spans 16 amino acids. Per germline, CDR1 KGHSH and CDR2 LQKENI. The V and J ends lost 3 bases and 2 bases, in that order; junction bases with no gene match: 6. CDR3 nucleotide sequence: TGTGCCAGCTCACCGAAGAATAGCGGGGGGCAAGAGACCCAGTACTTC. Translation: CASSPKNSGGQETQYF.

The V and J genes are TRBV7-2 and TRBJ2-1; maybe TRBD1 (5 bases). The CDR3 totals 14 residues. Trimming took off 1 base at V and 7 bases at J, with 11 bases between the two ends. The germline V gene encodes CDR1 SGHTA and CDR2 FQGNSA. Here the CDR3 reads CASSLVREANEQFF. CDR3 nucleotide sequence: TGTGCCAGCAGCTTAGTCAGGGAAGCAAATGAGCAGTTCTTC.

V is TRBV9 and J is TRBJ2-3; TRBD2 agrees at 8 bases. This CDR3 is built from 18 residues. Trimming took 2 bases from V and 5 from J; bases not matched to a gene: 16. CDR1 is SGDLS and CDR2 is YYNGEE in the germline V gene. This CDR3 is CASSVRPGLVGVGDTQYF. CDR3 DNA sequence: TGTGCCAGCAGCGTTCGCCCGGGACTAGTGGGGGTGGGAGATACGCAGTATTTT. Together with reference TRBV9 and TRBJ2-3, the CDR3 gives the full variable domain: DSGVTQTPKHLITATGQRVTLRCSPRSGDLSVYWYQQSLDQGLQFLIQYYNGEERAKGNILERFSAQQFPDLHSELNLSSLELGDSALYFCASSVRPGLVGVGDTQYFGPGTRLTVL.

This chain uses TRBV6-4 with TRBJ1-2; possible D gene TRBD1, 6 bases. Germline V lookup: CDR1 MRHNA, CDR2 SNTAGT. The CDR3 consists of 13 residues. With 3 bases removed from V and 7 bases from J, the gap between germline ends came to 12 bases. The CDR3 loop reads CASSEGQRFGYTF. The CDR3 DNA reads TGTGCCAGCAGTGAGGGACAACGGTTTGGCTACACCTTC.

V usage is TRBV27 and J usage is TRBJ1-2; D uncertain. V was trimmed by 6 bases and J by 4 bases, leaving 12 bases between them. Looked up from germline, CDR1 is MNHEY and CDR2 is SMNVEV (reference sequence). This CDR3 region has 13 residues. The CDR3 nucleotides read TGTGCCAGCAGCCTCAGTCTGACCTATGGCTACACCTTC. Its translation is CASSLSLTYGYTF.

The rearrangement uses TRBV28 and TRBJ2-5; 9 bases align to TRBD2. V lost 3 bases and J lost 1; bases outside the gene matches: 3. Germline loops: CDR1 MDHEN, CDR2 SYDVKM. This CDR3 has 15 amino acids. In DNA form, the CDR3 reads TGTGCCAGCAGTTTTCCTAGCGGGGTCCAAGAGACCCAGTACTTC. It codes for CASSFPSGVQETQYF.

The V call is TRBV7-2, the J call TRBJ2-3; D is possibly TRBD1 (6 bases). The ends were cut back, 0 bases at V and 0 bases at J, with 13 bases in the middle. There are 17 residues in the CDR3. Germline V lookup: CDR1 SGHTA, CDR2 FQGNSA. In nucleotides, the CDR3 is TGTGCCAGCAGCTTAGCTAGTGGTCAGGGGAGCACAGATACGCAGTATTTT. Residues: CASSLASGQGSTDTQYF.

J is TRBJ1-2 and V is TRBV6-5; the match to TRBD1 covers 8 bases. The germline V gene has CDR1 MNHEY and CDR2 SVGAGI. The CDR3 loop spans 14 amino acids. Losses at the gene ends were 6 bases for V and 8 bases for J; bases not matched to a gene: 11. The CDR3 loop is CASRSPGQGGGYTF. The CDR3 region has the DNA TGTGCCAGCAGGTCACCCGGACAGGGAGGCGGCTACACCTTC.

The chain links TRBV2 to TRBJ2-7; 7 bases are shared with TRBD1. J lost 3 bases, V lost 6 bases, and 11 bases had no gene match. Germline values: CDR1 SNHLY, CDR2 FYNNEI. This CDR3 contains 15 residues. CDR3 amino acids: CASSPGTDSFYEQYF. The CDR3 region has the DNA TGTGCCAGCAGCCCCGGGACAGACTCCTTCTACGAGCAGTACTTC.